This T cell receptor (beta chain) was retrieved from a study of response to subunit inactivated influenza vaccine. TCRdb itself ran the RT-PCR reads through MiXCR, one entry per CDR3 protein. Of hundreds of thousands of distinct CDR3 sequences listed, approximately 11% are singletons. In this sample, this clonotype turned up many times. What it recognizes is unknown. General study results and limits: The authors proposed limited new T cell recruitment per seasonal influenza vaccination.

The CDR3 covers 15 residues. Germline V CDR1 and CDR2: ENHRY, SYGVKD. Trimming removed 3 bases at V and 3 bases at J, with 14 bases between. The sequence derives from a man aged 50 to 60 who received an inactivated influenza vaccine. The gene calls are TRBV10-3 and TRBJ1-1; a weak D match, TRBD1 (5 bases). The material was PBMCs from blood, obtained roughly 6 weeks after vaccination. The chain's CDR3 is CAISEGAGDYTEAFF. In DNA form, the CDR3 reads TGTGCCATCAGTGAAGGTGCCGGGGACTACACTGAAGCTTTCTTT.